These 23 T cell receptor beta chains originate from one sample sequenced in a study of cytomegalovirus exposure and HLA in healthy donors. The PCR employed 60 Vbeta primers together with 13 Jbeta primers. Clones were read by immunoSEQ multiplex PCR, and TCRdb kept only the in-frame ones, dropping some. This sample has roughly 100,000 clones, with 75% to 80% found just once. Specimen: PBMCs. These receptor sequences come from a male donor in good health and CMV-seropositive.

This rearrangement joins TRBV19 to TRBJ1-2; weak D call: TRBD1 (6 bases). This CDR3 contains 14 residues. Germline CDR1 and CDR2: LNHDA and SQIVND (reference sequence). Trimming stripped 4 bases from V and 5 bases from J, with 14 bases between. DNA for the CDR3: TGTGCCAGTAGTACTCCGCTGGACAGTTATGGCTACACCTTC. Translation gives CASSTPLDSYGYTF.

V is TRBV9 and J is TRBJ2-3, with D possibly matching TRBD1 (5 bases). CDR3 length equals 15 residues. The germline V gene encodes CDR1 SGDLS and CDR2 YYNGEE. Deletions cut 0 bases from V and 5 bases from J, with 13 bases between. The CDR3 protein is CASSVGQGVQDTQYF. In DNA form, the CDR3 reads TGTGCCAGCAGCGTAGGGCAAGGGGTCCAAGATACGCAGTATTTT.

The chain has TRBV28 and TRBJ1-2, with a weak D call TRBD1 (5 bases). CDR1 is MDHEN and CDR2 is SYDVKM in the germline V gene. V was trimmed by 6 bases and J by 2 bases, leaving 10 bases between them. There are 13 residues in the CDR3. The CDR3 bases are TGTGCCAGCAGCCCGGGGGGGAACTATGGCTACACCTTC. It encodes CASSPGGNYGYTF.

The J gene is TRBJ1-1, the V gene TRBV19; D unresolved. With 3 bases removed from V and 2 bases from J, the gap between germline ends came to 7 bases. The CDR3 contains 13 residues. Germline CDR1 reads LNHDA; CDR2 reads SQIVND (reference sequence). The CDR3 reads CASSISRNTEAFF. The DNA of the CDR3 is TGTGCCAGTAGTATTTCGAGAAACACTGAAGCTTTCTTT.

CDR3 in amino acids: CASAGTSHSNQPQHF. The CDR3 coding sequence is TGTGCCAGCGCTGGGACATCCCATAGCAATCAGCCCCAGCATTTT. The chain joins TRBV27 to TRBJ1-5; D may be TRBD1 (6 bases). The ends were cut back, 8 bases at V and 0 bases at J, with 14 bases in the middle. CDR3 length equals 15 residues. Germline values: CDR1 MNHEY, CDR2 SMNVEV (reference sequence).

The V and J genes are TRBV19 and TRBJ2-1; D perhaps matches TRBD1 (6 bases). Trimming removed 7 bases at V and 1 base at J, with 17 bases between. CDR1 is LNHDA and CDR2 is SQIVND in the germline V gene (reference sequence). The CDR3 totals 16 residues. CDR3 nucleotide sequence: TGTGCCAGTAAGCCGGACAGCTACCTTTCCTACAATGAGCAGTTCTTC. Translation: CASKPDSYLSYNEQFF.

The DNA for the CDR3 is TGTGCCAGCAGCCACCAGACTAGCGGGAGGGAGACCCAGTACTTC. Protein sequence: CASSHQTSGRETQYF. This sequence joins TRBV4-2 and TRBJ2-5; TRBD2 agrees at 13 bases. The CDR3 contains 15 residues. Unmatched junction bases numbered 3, after V lost 3 bases and J lost 5 bases. Germline CDR1 is LGHNA and CDR2 is YNFKEQ.

This clone has a handful of counts. The V gene is TRBV11-2, the J gene TRBJ2-1; TRBD2 matches 7 bases. CDR1 is SGHAT and CDR2 is FQNNGV in the germline V gene. The CDR3 contains 16 residues. J was trimmed by 8 bases and V by 0 bases; bases with no gene match: 10. DNA for the CDR3: TGTGCCAGCAGCTTAGAACCTTCGGTGGGGAGGGATGAGCAGTTCTTC. Translated, it gives CASSLEPSVGRDEQFF.

The chain has TRBV2 and TRBJ2-5, with a tentative D call TRBD2 (7 bases). The closer fit of TRBJ2-7 to the DNA end suggests the J call may be wrong. This CDR3 region has 12 residues. Germline V gene lookup returns CDR1 SNHLY and CDR2 FYNNEI. CDR3 DNA: TGTGCCAGCAGTAGGGGGGGCTACGAGCAGTACTTC. This translates into CASSRGGYEQYF.

This clone was observed a few times. J is TRBJ1-3 and V is TRBV6-7, with 8 bases lining up with TRBD1. TRBV6-7 is noted as an ORF with a role that remains uncertain. There are 17 residues in the CDR3. V dropped 0 bases and J dropped 3; count of bases not matched to a gene: 7. CDR3: CASSYSGPDRVGNTIYF. The CDR3 DNA reads TGTGCCAGCAGTTACTCAGGGCCGGACAGGGTTGGAAACACCATATATTTT.

This clone came up once. The gene calls are TRBV7-2 and TRBJ2-1; weak D call: TRBD2 (6 bases). In germline, CDR1 is SGHTA, CDR2 FQGNSA. With 2 bases removed from V and 4 bases from J, the gap between germline ends came to 18 bases. This CDR3 has 17 amino acids. CDR3 residues: CASSLPGLSREYNEQFF. CDR3 bases: TGTGCCAGCAGCTTACCCGGACTATCCAGGGAGTACAATGAGCAGTTCTTC.

This clone was seen more than once but under ten times. The chain combines TRBV7-9 with TRBJ2-3; 8 nucleotides align to TRBD1. The germline V gene encodes CDR1 SEHNR and CDR2 FQNEAQ (reference sequence). Germline trimming cut 6 bases from V and 4 bases from J; bases unmatched to any gene: 6. This CDR3 is built from 14 residues. The CDR3 loop reads CASRSDRGADTQYF. CDR3 in DNA: TGTGCCAGCAGATCCGACAGGGGTGCAGATACGCAGTATTTT.

This clone was counted a few times. The genes are TRBV27 and TRBJ1-2, with a possible D match to TRBD1 (5 bases). Trimming shortened V by 5 bases and J by 5 bases, and 15 bases separated the two germline ends. This CDR3 comprises 14 residues. Germline values: CDR1 MNHEY, CDR2 SMNVEV (reference sequence). CDR3 coding DNA: TGTGCCAGCAGTGTACAATTTGGGGGGTATGGCTACACCTTC. This encodes CASSVQFGGYGYTF.

The gene calls are TRBV2 and TRBJ2-5; 11 nucleotides agree with TRBD2. Judging by the DNA end, TRBJ2-7 fits better; the J call may be wrong. The CDR3 spans 14 residues. Germline V gene data show CDR1 as SNHLY and CDR2 as FYNNEI. The CDR3 DNA sequence: TGTGCCAGCATCAAGCGGGGGACTAGCGGCGAGCAGTACTTC. This codes for CASIKRGTSGEQYF.

As DNA, the CDR3 is TGTGCCAGCAGCACCGGCGGGAGGGCCGACTACGAGCAGTACTTC. Its protein product is CASSTGGRADYEQYF. V is TRBV21-1 and J is TRBJ2-7; TRBD2 reflects the table's D call only, with no check against the DNA. TRBV21-1 is a pseudogene. The CDR3 length is 15 residues.

This chain links TRBV15 with TRBJ2-7; D unresolved. Per germline, CDR1 LNHNV and CDR2 YYDKDF (reference sequence). This CDR3 comprises 11 residues. The V and J ends lost 5 bases and 3 bases respectively, with 5 bases between them. This chain's CDR3 is CATSPVYEQYF. CDR3 DNA: TGTGCCACCAGCCCAGTCTACGAGCAGTACTTC. Full variable domain (remainder filled in from reference TRBV15 and TRBJ2-7): DAMVIQNPRYQVTQFGKPVTLSCSQTLNHNVMYWYQQKSSQAPKLLFHYYDKDFNNEADTPDNFQSRRPNTSFCFLDIRSPGLGDTAMYLCATSPVYEQYFGPGTRLTVT.

V gene TRBV19 combines with J gene TRBJ2-2; D remains unclear. Germline assignment: CDR1 LNHDA and CDR2 SQIVND (reference sequence). There are 14 residues in the CDR3. V shed 3 bases and J shed 0 bases, with 5 bases lying between them. This CDR3 is CASSIAANTGELFF. The CDR3 region has the DNA TGTGCCAGTAGTATCGCGGCGAACACCGGGGAGCTGTTTTTT. Variable domain in full (rest from reference TRBV19 and TRBJ2-2): DGGITQSPKYLFRKEGQNVTLSCEQNLNHDAMYWYRQDPGQGLRLIYYSQIVNDFQKGDIAEGYSVSREKKESFPLTVTSAQKNPTAFYLCASSIAANTGELFFGEGSRLTVL.

The genes are TRBV7-8 and TRBJ2-7; 12 bases line up with TRBD2. CDR1 is SGHVS and CDR2 is FQNEAQ in the germline V gene. V was pared by 7 bases and J by 2 bases, with 15 bases of the junction left unmatched. The CDR3 is 18 amino acids. Here the CDR3 DNA reads TGTGCCAGCACGACCGGGACTAGCGGGCGACATATTACCTACGAGCAGTACTTC. Translating it yields CASTTGTSGRHITYEQYF.

J is TRBJ1-1 and V is TRBV7-2; D may be TRBD1 (5 bases). Per the germline V gene, CDR1 is SGHTA and CDR2 is FQGNSA. V was clipped by 4 bases and J by 2 bases, with 8 bases between them. The CDR3 runs 13 residues. CDR3 residues: CASSSGGNTEAFF. The CDR3 DNA reads TGTGCCAGCAGCTCGGGGGGAAACACTGAAGCTTTCTTT.

The V call is TRBV7-3, the J call TRBJ2-2; D is uncertain. Trimming left V 5 bases short and J 0 bases short, with 16 bases between. Germline CDR1 and CDR2: SGHTA and FQGTGA. This CDR3 region has 17 residues. CDR3 DNA sequence: TGTGCCAGCAGCCCATCAAATGCGTACTCGAACACCGGGGAGCTGTTTTTT. Protein: CASSPSNAYSNTGELFF.

The chain is built from TRBV5-1 and TRBJ2-1; 14 bases fit TRBD2. Per germline, CDR1 SGHRS and CDR2 YFSETQ. With V trimmed by 1 base and J by 9 bases, 6 bases remained unmatched. This CDR3 has 16 amino acids. In DNA form, the CDR3 reads TGCGCCAGCAGCTTGACCGGGACTAGCGGGAGAACTGAGCAGTTCTTC. This gives the protein CASSLTGTSGRTEQFF.

This clone came up once. The chain couples TRBV5-1 to TRBJ1-4; D might be TRBD1 (5 bases). The CDR3 contains 15 residues. Per germline, CDR1 SGHRS and CDR2 YFSETQ. V lost 0 bases and J 8 bases, leaving 14 bases between the germline ends. The CDR3 sequence is CASSLVAGSEEKLFF. DNA for the CDR3: TGCGCCAGCAGCTTGGTTGCAGGGTCCGAAGAAAAACTGTTTTTT.

This chain links TRBV6-6 with TRBJ1-3; D unresolved. This CDR3 region has 11 residues. V lost 5 bases and J lost 3, with 2 bases in between. Germline loops: CDR1 MNHNY, CDR2 SVGAGI (reference sequence). CDR3 sequence (DNA): TGTGCCAGCAGTCATGGAAACACCATATATTTT. Residues: CASSHGNTIYF.